This T cell receptor beta chain was sequenced for a study of a mutant IDH1 vaccine in newly diagnosed glioma. The sample's time point: week 35, safety follow-up. In the vaccine, a single dose held 300 ug of the mutant IDH1 20-mer peptide, along with topical imiquimod. Germline CDR1 is SGDLS and CDR2 is YYNGEE. There are 17 residues in the CDR3. With V trimmed by 3 bases and J by 1 base, 9 bases remained unmatched. Sequencing used immunoSEQ multiplex PCR; TCRdb keeps in-frame clones, though not all of them. The sample carries about 32,000 clones, roughly 80% recorded once. With respect to this clone: Its matching antigen is unknown.

The material was PBMCs, obtained from a glioma patient whose treatment included an IDH1 peptide vaccine. This TCR was recovered from a woman in her 30s with glioma. Some clones in this sample may be carry-over from other donors' samples. The chain carries TRBV9 and TRBJ2-2; 7 positions agree with TRBD1. The CDR3 DNA is TGTGCCAGCAGCGCCCCTAGACAGGGTCAGAACACCGGGGAGCTGTTTTTT. It is translated as CASSAPRQGQNTGELFF. Variable domain in full (rest from reference TRBV9 and TRBJ2-2): DSGVTQTPKHLITATGQRVTLRCSPRSGDLSVYWYQQSLDQGLQFLIQYYNGEERAKGNILERFSAQQFPDLHSELNLSSLELGDSALYFCASSAPRQGQNTGELFFGEGSRLTVL.